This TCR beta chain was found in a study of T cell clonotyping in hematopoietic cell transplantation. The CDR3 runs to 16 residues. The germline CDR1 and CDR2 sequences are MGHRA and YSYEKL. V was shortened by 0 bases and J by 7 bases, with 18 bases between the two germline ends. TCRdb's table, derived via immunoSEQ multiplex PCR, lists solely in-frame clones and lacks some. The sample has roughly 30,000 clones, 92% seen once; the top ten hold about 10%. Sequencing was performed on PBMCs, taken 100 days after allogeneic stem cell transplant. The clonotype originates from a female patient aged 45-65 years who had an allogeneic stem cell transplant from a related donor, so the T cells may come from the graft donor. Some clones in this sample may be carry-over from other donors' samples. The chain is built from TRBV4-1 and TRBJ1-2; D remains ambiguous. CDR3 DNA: TGCGCCAGCAGCCAAGAAGCCACAGCCCCGTTTTTTGGCTACACCTTC. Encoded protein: CASSQEATAPFFGYTF.